The 9 T cell receptor beta chains below all came from one sample that was sequenced in a study of STAT3 mutations in large granular lymphocyte leukemia. TCRdb keeps only in-frame clones here, not all; method: immunoSEQ multiplex PCR. This table has tens of thousands of clones, approximately 90% appearing once. These receptors are not linked to any known antigen. Overall study results and limits: Every T-LGLL patient had at least one immunodominant TCRbeta clonotype.

Sequences were obtained from PBMCs. These receptors came from a human donor with T large granular lymphocyte leukemia. Some clones in this sample may be carry-over from other donors' samples.

CDR3 protein: CASSLGLVNTEAFF. In DNA form, the CDR3 reads TGTGCCAGCAGCTTAGGATTGGTGAACACTGAAGCTTTCTTT. This chain joins TRBV13 and TRBJ1-1; D ambiguous. Germline CDR1 and CDR2: PRHDT and FYEKMQ (reference sequence). CDR3 length: 14 amino acids. V was clipped by 0 bases and J by 0 bases, with 5 bases between them.

This sequence joins TRBV7-2 and TRBJ2-7; 7 nucleotides match TRBD2. CDR3 length: 14 amino acids. CDR1 and CDR2 from the germline V gene are SGHTA and FQGNSA. The CDR3 region has the DNA TGTGCATCAAGCCCAGCGGGGCCCTCCTACGAGCAGTACTTC. Amino acid sequence: CASSPAGPSYEQYF.

The genes are TRBV5-1 and TRBJ2-7; TRBD1 agrees at 11 bases. Looked up from germline, CDR1 is SGHRS and CDR2 is YFSETQ. This CDR3 contains 15 residues. V was pared by 2 bases and J by 4 bases, with 5 bases of the junction left unmatched. The CDR3 protein is CASSFQGTGGYEQYF. The DNA of the CDR3 is TGCGCCAGCAGCTTCCAGGGGACAGGGGGTTACGAGCAGTACTTC.

This chain links TRBV27 with TRBJ2-7; no clear D. Per the germline V gene, CDR1 is MNHEY and CDR2 is SMNVEV (reference sequence). The CDR3 runs to 14 residues. V lost 6 bases, J lost 1 base, and 13 bases lay in between. CDR3: CASSSLRASYEQYV. CDR3 in DNA: TGTGCCAGCAGCAGCTTAAGGGCTTCCTACGAGCAGTACGTC.

The chain carries TRBV6-6 and TRBJ1-6; D is possibly TRBD1 (6 bases). The V end lost 0 bases, the J end lost 5 bases, and 11 bases lay between the germline ends. Germline CDR1 MNHNY, CDR2 SVGAGI (reference sequence). CDR3 size: 16 residues. CDR3 region: CASSYSGAGDNSPLHF. The CDR3 DNA reads as TGTGCCAGCAGTTACTCGGGCGCAGGGGATAATTCACCCCTCCACTTT.

This clone has just one count. The chain links TRBV11-2 to TRBJ2-3; perhaps D is TRBD1 or TRBD2 (5 bases each). This CDR3 comprises 15 residues. Germline-derived CDR1 and CDR2 are SGHAT and FQNNGV. Trimming removed 5 bases from V and 3 bases from J, with 15 bases in between. Here the CDR3 reads CASSPTGAPTDTQYF. In nucleotides, the CDR3 is TGTGCCAGCAGCCCCACCGGGGCGCCTACAGATACGCAGTATTTT.

This chain connects TRBV10-2 to TRBJ1-2; D is unclear. CDR3 size: 14 residues. Trimming left V 4 bases short and J 4 bases short, with 13 bases between. From germline, CDR1 is WSHSY and CDR2 SAAADI. The CDR3 spells CASSGTGRPYGYTF. In DNA form, the CDR3 reads TGCGCCAGCAGTGGAACCGGACGGCCCTATGGCTACACCTTC.

This clone was seen only once. The CDR3: CASSIQGPHGYTF. CDR3 coding DNA: TGTGCCAGTAGTATCCAGGGGCCCCATGGCTACACCTTC. J is TRBJ1-2 and V is TRBV19, with D possibly matching TRBD1 (6 bases). CDR1 LNHDA and CDR2 SQIVND come from the germline V gene (reference sequence). The CDR3 extends over 13 amino acids. V shed 3 bases and J shed 6 bases, with 11 bases lying between them. The complete variable domain, with remaining parts taken from reference TRBV19 and TRBJ1-2, reads DGGITQSPKYLFRKEGQNVTLSCEQNLNHDAMYWYRQDPGQGLRLIYYSQIVNDFQKGDIAEGYSVSREKKESFPLTVTSAQKNPTAFYLCASSIQGPHGYTFGSGTRLTVV.

The chain combines TRBV5-1 with TRBJ2-3; the D is unclear. The CDR3 contains 15 residues. The germline V gene has CDR1 SGHRS and CDR2 YFSETQ. Trimming cost V 0 bases and J 2 bases, with 10 bases left between them. The CDR3 protein is CASSLAVGPTDTQYF. CDR3 bases: TGCGCCAGCAGCTTGGCCGTGGGCCCCACAGATACGCAGTATTTT.